The present T cell receptor beta chain was sequenced within a study of blood T cell repertoires in COVID-19 (TCRdb year 2020). In terms of the full investigation: The collaborator samples originated in the United States, Italy and Spain and spanned the acute and convalescent phases of COVID-19. Samples were obtained from the ongoing ImmuneRACE study (first 160 participants) and from roughly 1,300 subjects provided by 6 global collaborators. The material from the prospective study consisted of cDNA or gDNA derived from T cells, B-cell-depleted T cells, or PBMCs. The sample metadata nearly always contained a de-identified subject ID, COVID-19 status, age in years and sex. The repertoires were released in a freely available public database intended as a resource for research on the immune response to SARS-CoV-2. Where available, HLA class I and class II types were obtained from metadata supplied by the sample provider rather than from assay-based typing. Subjects who had been exposed to COVID-19, were actively infected with it, or had recovered from it provided the deeply sampled blood TCRbeta repertoires that made up the dataset.

Whole blood was collected in K2EDTA tubes by collaborating institutions according to the institutions' own protocols. Collaborator samples were shipped for TCRbeta analysis as frozen whole blood, isolated PBMCs, or DNA extracted from either sample type. Concerning this clone: Which antigen it targets is not known. Per-base qualities were not stored, and no clone one base away is much larger.

Broad study findings and their caveats: The amount of clinical and demographic metadata varied by source and participant and was provided uncurated.

The immunoSEQ Assay, a bias-controlled multiplex PCR, was used to amplify TCRbeta CDR3 regions from genomic DNA. As for the authors' bioinformatics: Within the assay, amplification of reference gene primers was used to estimate how many nucleated cells each sample contained. Sequence reads were collapsed and filtered to measure the absolute abundance of every unique TCRbeta CDR3 rearrangement. For each sample, productive Simpson clonality was calculated as the square root of Simpson's diversity index over productive rearrangements. TCRdb holds this immuneACCESS table with in-frame rearrangements only. Some clones are missing; in checked studies, unresolved V genes explain under half, and the rest has no known cause. Clone size and the V and J calls come from that table; the DNA yielded D and trimming. This sample holds around 170,000 clones; around two thirds were observed only once. About 3% of the sample is in the top ten clones.

This receptor was identified in a woman older than 75 with acute or convalescent COVID-19. Material: peripheral blood.

At the DNA level, the sequence is TGCAGCGTTGTCGCCGGGGGGGAGTACGAGCAGTACTTC. This gives the protein CSVVAGGEYEQYF. The chain was built from TRBV29-1 and TRBJ2-7, and TRBD2 matches 8 of the central bases. The CDR3 measures 13 amino acids from cysteine to phenylalanine. The CDR3 DNA has 39 bases and is translated from base 1. Relative to germline, V is missing 4 bases and J is missing 4 bases, with 6 bases of the junction outside any gene match. CDR1 SQVTM and CDR2 ANQGSEA are derived from the germline V gene.